This T cell receptor (beta chain) is from a study of T-cell reconstitution after alpha-beta-depleted transplantation in children. Unique molecular identifiers were incorporated when the TCRbeta library was constructed. TCRdb reprocessed the PCR reads with MiXCR, giving one entry per CDR3 protein. The sample has almost 250,000 distinct CDR3 sequences, roughly 24% seen once. This clonotype was counted between two and nine times. Its specificity is not known. Study-level findings and limits: Reportedly, alpha-beta T cells present about two months post-transplant originated from several hundred expanded clones of graft origin. Most T-cell counts and diversity one year after the transplant came from T cells that were newly produced. Some patients owed their high day-60 TCRbeta diversity to surviving recipient T cells and thymic progenitors.

J was trimmed by 6 bases and V by 5 bases; bases with no gene match: 4. Germline CDR1 KGHSH, CDR2 LQKENI. CDR3 length: 13 amino acids. The material sequenced was PBMCs, taken before TCRalphabeta/CD19-depleted stem cell transplant. This clonotype was obtained from a girl aged 2 to 9 with Fanconi anemia, due to receive a stem cell transplant. V and J are TRBV18 and TRBJ2-1; 7 nucleotides line up with TRBD1. Here the CDR3 reads CASSRDRVNEQFF. In nucleotides, the CDR3 is TGTGCCAGCTCAAGAGACAGGGTCAATGAGCAGTTCTTC.